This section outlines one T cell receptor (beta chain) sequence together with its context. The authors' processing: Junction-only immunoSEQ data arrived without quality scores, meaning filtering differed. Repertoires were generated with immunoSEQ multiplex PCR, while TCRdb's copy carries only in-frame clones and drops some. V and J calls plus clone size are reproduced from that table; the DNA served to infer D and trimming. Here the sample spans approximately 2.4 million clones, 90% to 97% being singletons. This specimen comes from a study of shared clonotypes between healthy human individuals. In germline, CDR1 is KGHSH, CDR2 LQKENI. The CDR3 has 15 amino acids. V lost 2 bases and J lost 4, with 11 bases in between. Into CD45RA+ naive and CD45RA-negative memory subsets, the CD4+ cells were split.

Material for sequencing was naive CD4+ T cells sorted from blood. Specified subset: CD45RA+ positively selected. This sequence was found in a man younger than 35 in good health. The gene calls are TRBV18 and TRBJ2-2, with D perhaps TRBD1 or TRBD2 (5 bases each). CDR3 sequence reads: CASSPEGMSTGELFF. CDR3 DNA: TGTGCCAGCTCACCAGAGGGGATGAGCACCGGGGAGCTGTTTTTT.